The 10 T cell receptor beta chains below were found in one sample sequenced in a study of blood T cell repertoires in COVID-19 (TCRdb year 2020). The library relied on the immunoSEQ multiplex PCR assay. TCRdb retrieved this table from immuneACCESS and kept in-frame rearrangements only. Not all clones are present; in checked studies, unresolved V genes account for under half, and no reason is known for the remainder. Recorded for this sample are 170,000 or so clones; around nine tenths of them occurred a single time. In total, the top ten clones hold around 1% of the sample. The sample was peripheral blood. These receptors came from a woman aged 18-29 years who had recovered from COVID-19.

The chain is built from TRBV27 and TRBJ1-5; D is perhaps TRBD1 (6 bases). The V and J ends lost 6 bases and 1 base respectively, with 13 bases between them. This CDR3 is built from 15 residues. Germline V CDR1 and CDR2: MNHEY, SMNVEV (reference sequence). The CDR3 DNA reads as TGTGCCAGCAGGGACGGGGGGGGCAGCAATCAGCCCCAGCATTTT. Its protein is CASRDGGGSNQPQHF.

In DNA form, the CDR3 reads TGTGCCAGTACCCATGCGCGACAGGGGAACACCGGGGAGCTGTTTTTT. Translation gives CASTHARQGNTGELFF. The V call is TRBV19, the J call TRBJ2-2; 7 nucleotides line up with TRBD1. V was clipped by 7 bases and J by 1 base; unmatched bases: 9. Germline loops: CDR1 LNHDA, CDR2 SQIVND (reference sequence). There are 16 residues in the CDR3.

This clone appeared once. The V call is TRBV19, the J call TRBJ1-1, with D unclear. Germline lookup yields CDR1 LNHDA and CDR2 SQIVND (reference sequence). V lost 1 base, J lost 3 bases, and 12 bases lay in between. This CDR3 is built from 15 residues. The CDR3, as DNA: TGTGCCAGTAGTATAGGTCCGGGAATGGACACTGAAGCTTTCTTT. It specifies CASSIGPGMDTEAFF.

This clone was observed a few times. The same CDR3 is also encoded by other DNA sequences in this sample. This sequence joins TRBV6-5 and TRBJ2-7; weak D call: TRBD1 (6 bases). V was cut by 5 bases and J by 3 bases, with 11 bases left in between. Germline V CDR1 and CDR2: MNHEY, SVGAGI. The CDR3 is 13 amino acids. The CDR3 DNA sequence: TGTGCCAGCAGTCCTTCGGACAGCTACGAGCAGTACGTC. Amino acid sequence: CASSPSDSYEQYV.

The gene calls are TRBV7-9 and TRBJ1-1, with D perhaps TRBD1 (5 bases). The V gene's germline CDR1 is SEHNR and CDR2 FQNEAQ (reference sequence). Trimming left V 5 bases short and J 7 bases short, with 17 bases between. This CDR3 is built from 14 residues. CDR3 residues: CASSQYVGRGEAFF. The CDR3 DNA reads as TGTGCCAGCAGCCAATACGTGGGTAGGGGTGAAGCTTTCTTT.

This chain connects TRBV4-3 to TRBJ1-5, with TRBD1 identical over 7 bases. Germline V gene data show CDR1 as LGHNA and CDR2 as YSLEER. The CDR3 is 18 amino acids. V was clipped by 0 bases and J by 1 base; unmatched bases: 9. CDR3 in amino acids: CASSQDPTGPSSNQPQHF. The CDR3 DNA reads TGCGCCAGCAGCCAAGATCCGACAGGGCCGTCCAGCAATCAGCCCCAGCATTTT.

Here the CDR3 DNA reads TGTGCCAGCAGTAGACTAGCGGGGGGGGTTACGCAGTATTTT. Protein sequence: CASSRLAGGVTQYF. The chain recombines TRBV6-2 or TRBV6-3 with TRBJ2-3; 14 nucleotides align to TRBD2. Trimming at V came to 5 bases and at J to 8 bases, leaving 3 bases not matched to a gene. The CDR3 loop spans 14 amino acids. Per the germline V gene, CDR1 is MNHEY and CDR2 is SVGEGT.

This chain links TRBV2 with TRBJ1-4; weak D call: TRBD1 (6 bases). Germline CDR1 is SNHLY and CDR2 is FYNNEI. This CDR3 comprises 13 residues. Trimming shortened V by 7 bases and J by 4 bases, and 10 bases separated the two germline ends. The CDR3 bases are TGTGCCAGCAACCAACAGGGTAATGAAAAACTGTTTTTT. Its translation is CASNQQGNEKLFF.

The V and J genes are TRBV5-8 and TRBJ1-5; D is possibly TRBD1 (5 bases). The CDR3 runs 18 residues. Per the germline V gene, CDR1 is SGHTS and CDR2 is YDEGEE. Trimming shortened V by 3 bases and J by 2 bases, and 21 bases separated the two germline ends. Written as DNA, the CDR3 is TGTGCCAGCAGCTCAAGGGACGCTTTACCGGGGGGCAATCAGCCCCAGCATTTT. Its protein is CASSSRDALPGGNQPQHF.

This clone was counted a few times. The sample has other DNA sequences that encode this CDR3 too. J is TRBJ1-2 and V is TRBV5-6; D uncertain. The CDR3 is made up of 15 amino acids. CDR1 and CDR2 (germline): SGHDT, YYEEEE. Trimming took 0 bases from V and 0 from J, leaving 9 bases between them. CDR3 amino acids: CASSLGPGANYGYTF. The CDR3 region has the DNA TGTGCCAGCAGCTTGGGTCCGGGAGCTAACTATGGCTACACCTTC. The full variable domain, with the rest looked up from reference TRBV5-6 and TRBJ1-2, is DAGVTQSPTHLIKTRGQQVTLRCSPKSGHDTVSWYQQALGQGPQFIFQYYEEEERQRGNFPDRFSGHQFPNYSSELNVNALLLGDSALYLCASSLGPGANYGYTFGSGTRLTVV.